This TCR beta chain was captured by sequencing in a study of CD8 T cells in ankylosing spondylitis. Study-wide points: Earlier authors reported some of these motif variants in reactive arthritis synovial fluid and blood. Disease-linked clones were found to be CD8+ and relatively rare in peripheral blood. According to the report, clones linked to the disease were significantly enriched in matched synovial fluid samples taken from ankylosing spondylitis patients. About 8 highly homologous variants made up a TCR beta motif, and this motif appeared characteristic of ankylosing spondylitis blood.

Quantitative 5'-RACE with molecular barcodes generated TCR beta libraries. TCRdb redid the calling of the 5' RACE reads with MiXCR, one entry per CDR3 protein. The table includes under 850,000 distinct CDR3 sequences, 15% to 20% detected once. Regarding this clonotype: Its target is not known.

Looked up from germline, CDR1 is SGHTA and CDR2 is FQGNSA. The length of the CDR3 is 11 residues. Trimming shortened V by 8 bases and J by 6 bases, and 11 bases separated the two germline ends. The chain carries TRBV7-2 and TRBJ2-7; D unresolved. Sequences were obtained from blood, either unsorted or a sorted T cell fraction (not recorded which). This receptor was obtained from a male donor with ankylosing spondylitis. CDR3 nucleotide sequence: TGTGCCAGCGGGCTCCCTCTCGAGCAGTACTTC. Translating it yields CASGLPLEQYF.